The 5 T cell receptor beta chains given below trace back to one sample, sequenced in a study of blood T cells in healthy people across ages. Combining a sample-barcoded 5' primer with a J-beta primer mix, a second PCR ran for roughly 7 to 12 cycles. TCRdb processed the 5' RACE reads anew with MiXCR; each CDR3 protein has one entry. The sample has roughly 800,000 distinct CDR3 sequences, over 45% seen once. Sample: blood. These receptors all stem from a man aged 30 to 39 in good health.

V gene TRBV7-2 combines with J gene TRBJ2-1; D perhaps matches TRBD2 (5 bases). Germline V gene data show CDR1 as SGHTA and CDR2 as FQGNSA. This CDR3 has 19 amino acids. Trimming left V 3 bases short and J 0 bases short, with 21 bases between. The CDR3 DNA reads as TGTGCCAGCAGCTTGTCGGGAATGGTTATTGGGTACTCCTACAATGAGCAGTTCTTC. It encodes CASSLSGMVIGYSYNEQFF.

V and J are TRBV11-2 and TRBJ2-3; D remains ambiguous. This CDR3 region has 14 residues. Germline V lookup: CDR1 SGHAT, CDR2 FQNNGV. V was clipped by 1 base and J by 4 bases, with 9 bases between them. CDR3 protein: CASSLAWAADTQYF. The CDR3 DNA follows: TGTGCCAGCAGCTTAGCCTGGGCGGCAGATACGCAGTATTTT. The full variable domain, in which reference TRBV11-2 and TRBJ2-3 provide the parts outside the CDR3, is EAGVAQSPRYKIIEKRQSVAFWCNPISGHATLYWYQQILGQGPKLLIQFQNNGVVDDSQLPKDRFSAERLKGVDSTLKIQPAKLEDSAVYLCASSLAWAADTQYFGPGTRLTVL.

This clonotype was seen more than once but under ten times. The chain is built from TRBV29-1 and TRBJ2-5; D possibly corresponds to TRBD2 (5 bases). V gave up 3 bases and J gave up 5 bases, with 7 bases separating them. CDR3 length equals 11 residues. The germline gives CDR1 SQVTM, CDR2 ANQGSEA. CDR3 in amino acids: CSVERAETQYF. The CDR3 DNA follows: TGCAGCGTTGAGAGGGCGGAGACCCAGTACTTC.

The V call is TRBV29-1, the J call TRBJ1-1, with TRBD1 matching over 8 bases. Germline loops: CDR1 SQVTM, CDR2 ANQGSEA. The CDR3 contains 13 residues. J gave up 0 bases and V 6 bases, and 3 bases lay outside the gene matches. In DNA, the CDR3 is TGCAGCGTGAGACAGGGGATGAACACTGAAGCTTTCTTT. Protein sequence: CSVRQGMNTEAFF.

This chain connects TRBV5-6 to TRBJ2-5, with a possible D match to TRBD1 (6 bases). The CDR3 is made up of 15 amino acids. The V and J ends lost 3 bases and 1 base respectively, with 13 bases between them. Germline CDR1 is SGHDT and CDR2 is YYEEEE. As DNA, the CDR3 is TGTGCCAGCAGCTCCATACAGGGAACCCAAGAGACCCAGTACTTC. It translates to CASSSIQGTQETQYF. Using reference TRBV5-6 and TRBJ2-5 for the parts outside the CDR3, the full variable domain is DAGVTQSPTHLIKTRGQQVTLRCSPKSGHDTVSWYQQALGQGPQFIFQYYEEEERQRGNFPDRFSGHQFPNYSSELNVNALLLGDSALYLCASSSIQGTQETQYFGPGTRLLVL.